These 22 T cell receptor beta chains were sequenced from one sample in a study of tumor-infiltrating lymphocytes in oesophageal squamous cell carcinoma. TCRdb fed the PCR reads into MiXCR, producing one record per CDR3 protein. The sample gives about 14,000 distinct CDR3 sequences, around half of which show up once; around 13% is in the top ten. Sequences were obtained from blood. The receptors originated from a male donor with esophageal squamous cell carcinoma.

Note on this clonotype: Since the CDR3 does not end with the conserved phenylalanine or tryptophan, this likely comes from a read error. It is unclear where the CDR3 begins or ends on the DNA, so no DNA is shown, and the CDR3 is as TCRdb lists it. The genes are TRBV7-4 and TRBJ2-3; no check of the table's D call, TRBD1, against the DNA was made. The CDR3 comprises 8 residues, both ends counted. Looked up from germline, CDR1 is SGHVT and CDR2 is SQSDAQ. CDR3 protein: CASSLVGG.

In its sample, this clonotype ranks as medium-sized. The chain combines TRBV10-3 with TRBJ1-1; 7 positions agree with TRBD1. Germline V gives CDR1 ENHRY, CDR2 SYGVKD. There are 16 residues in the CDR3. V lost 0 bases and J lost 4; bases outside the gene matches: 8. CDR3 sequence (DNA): TGTGCCATCAGTGAGTCGAATGTGTGGACAGGCACTGAAGCTTTCTTT. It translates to CAISESNVWTGTEAFF.

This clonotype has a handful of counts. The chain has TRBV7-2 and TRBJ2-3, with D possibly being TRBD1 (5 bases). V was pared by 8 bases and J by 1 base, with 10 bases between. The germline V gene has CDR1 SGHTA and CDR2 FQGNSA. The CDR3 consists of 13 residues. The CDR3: CASAGFGTDTQYF. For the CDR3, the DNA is TGTGCCAGCGCAGGGTTCGGCACAGATACGCAGTATTTT.

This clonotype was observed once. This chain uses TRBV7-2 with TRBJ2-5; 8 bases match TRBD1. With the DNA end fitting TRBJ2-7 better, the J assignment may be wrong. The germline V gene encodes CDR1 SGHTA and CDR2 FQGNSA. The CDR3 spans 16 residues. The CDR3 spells CASSSGGSRGRYEQYF. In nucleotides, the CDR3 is TGTGCCAGCAGCTCCGGCGGCAGCAGGGGGCGTTACGAGCAGTACTTC.

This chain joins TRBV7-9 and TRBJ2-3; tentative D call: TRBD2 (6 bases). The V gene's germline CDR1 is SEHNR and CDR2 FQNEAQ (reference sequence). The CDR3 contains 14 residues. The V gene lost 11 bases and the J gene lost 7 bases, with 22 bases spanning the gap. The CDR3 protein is CASAAPGGGNTQYF. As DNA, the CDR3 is TGTGCCTCCGCGGCCCCCGGTGGGGGGAATACGCAGTATTTT.

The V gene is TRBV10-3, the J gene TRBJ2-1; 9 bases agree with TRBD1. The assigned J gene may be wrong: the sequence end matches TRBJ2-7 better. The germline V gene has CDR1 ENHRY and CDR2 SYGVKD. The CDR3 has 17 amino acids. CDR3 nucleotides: TGTGCCATCAGTGAGTCAAGGACAGGGGCGCGTTCCTACGAGCAGTACTTC. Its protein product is CAISESRTGARSYEQYF.

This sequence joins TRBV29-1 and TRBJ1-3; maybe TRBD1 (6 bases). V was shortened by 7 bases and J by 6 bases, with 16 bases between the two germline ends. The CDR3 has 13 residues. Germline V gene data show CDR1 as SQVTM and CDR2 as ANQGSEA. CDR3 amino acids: CSAWTDTANTIYF. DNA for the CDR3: TGCAGCGCTTGGACAGATACGGCAAACACCATATATTTT.

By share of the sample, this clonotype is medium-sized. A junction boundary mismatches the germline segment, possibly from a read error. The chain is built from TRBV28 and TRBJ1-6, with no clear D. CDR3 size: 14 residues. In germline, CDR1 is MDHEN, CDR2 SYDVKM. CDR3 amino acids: CASTEGSYNSPLHF. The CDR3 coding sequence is TGTGCCAGCACGGAAGGCTCCTATAATTCACCCCTCCACTTC.

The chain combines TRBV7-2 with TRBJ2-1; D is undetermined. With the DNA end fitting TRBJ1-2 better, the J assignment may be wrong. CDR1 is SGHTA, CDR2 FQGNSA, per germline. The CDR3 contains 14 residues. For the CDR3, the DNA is TGTGCCAGCAGCTCTCAAAGCGGGAGGAGTGGCTACACCTTC. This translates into CASSSQSGRSGYTF.

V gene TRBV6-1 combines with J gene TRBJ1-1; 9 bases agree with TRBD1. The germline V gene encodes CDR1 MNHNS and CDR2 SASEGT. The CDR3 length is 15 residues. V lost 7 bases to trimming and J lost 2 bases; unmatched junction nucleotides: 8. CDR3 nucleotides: TGTGCCAGCACCAAGAGGACAGGGGTCAACACTGAAGCTTTCTTT. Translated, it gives CASTKRTGVNTEAFF.

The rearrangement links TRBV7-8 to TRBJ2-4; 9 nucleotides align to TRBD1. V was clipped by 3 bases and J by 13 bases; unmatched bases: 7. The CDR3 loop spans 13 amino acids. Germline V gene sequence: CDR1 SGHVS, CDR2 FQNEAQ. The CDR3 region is CASSLTGGWMQYF. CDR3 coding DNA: TGTGCCAGCAGCTTGACAGGGGGGTGGATGCAGTACTTC.

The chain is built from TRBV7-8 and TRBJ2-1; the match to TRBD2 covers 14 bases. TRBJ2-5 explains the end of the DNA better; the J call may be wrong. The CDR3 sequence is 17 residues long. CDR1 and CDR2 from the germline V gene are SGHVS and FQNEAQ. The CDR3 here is CASSPGTSGGIGETQYF. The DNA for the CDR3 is TGTGCCAGCAGCCCAGGGACTAGCGGGGGTATCGGAGAGACCCAGTACTTC.

The CDR3 reads CASSAPELDTQYF. In nucleotides, the CDR3 is TGTGCCAGCAGTGCGCCGGAACTCGATACGCAGTATTTT. The chain uses TRBV6-2 or TRBV6-3 and TRBJ2-3; no firm D call. This CDR3 is built from 13 residues. The V and J ends lost 5 bases and 6 bases respectively, with 12 bases between them. From germline, CDR1 is MNHEY and CDR2 SVGEGT.

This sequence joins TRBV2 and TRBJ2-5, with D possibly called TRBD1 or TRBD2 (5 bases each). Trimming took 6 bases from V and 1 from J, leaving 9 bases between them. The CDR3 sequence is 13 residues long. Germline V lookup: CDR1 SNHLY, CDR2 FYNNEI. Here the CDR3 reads CASRAGSQETQYF. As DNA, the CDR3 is TGTGCCAGCAGAGCAGGGAGCCAAGAGACCCAGTACTTC.

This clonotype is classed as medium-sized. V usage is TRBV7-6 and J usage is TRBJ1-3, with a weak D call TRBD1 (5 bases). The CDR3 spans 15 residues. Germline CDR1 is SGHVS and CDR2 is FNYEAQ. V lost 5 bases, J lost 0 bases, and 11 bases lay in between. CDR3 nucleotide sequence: TGTGCCAGCAGCGCCGGACAACTCTCTGGAAACACCATATATTTT. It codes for CASSAGQLSGNTIYF.

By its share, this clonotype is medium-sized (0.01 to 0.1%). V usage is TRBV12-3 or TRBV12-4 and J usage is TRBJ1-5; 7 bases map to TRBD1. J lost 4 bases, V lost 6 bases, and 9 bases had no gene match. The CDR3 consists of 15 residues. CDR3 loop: CASSGPGQNNQPQHF. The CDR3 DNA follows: TGTGCCAGCAGCGGACCGGGACAGAATAATCAGCCCCAGCATTTT.

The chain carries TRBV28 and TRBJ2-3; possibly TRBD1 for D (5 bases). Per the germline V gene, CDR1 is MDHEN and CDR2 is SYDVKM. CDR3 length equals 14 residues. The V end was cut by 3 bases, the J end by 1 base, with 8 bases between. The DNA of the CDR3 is TGTGCCAGCAGTTTTCTACAGGGCACAGATACGCAGTATTTT. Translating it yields CASSFLQGTDTQYF.

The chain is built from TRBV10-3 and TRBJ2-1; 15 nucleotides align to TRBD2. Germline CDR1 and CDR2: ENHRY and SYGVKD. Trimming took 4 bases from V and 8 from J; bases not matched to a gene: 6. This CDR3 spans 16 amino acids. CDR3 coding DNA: TGTGCCATCAGTGGGACTAGCGGGGGGGCCATGGATGAGCAGTTCTTC. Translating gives CAISGTSGGAMDEQFF.

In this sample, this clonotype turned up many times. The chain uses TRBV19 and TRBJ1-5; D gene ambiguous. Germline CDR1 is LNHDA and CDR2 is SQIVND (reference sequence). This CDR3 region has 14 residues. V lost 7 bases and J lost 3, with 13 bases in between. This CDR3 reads CASTPHPLNQPQHF. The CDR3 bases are TGTGCCAGTACCCCACACCCCCTCAATCAGCCCCAGCATTTT.

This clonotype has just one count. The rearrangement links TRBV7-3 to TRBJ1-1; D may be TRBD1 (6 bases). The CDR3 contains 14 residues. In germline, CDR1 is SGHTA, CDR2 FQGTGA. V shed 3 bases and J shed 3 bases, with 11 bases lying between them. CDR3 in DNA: TGTGCCAGCAGCTTTGGGGGGCGGTACACTGAAGCTTTCTTT. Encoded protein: CASSFGGRYTEAFF.

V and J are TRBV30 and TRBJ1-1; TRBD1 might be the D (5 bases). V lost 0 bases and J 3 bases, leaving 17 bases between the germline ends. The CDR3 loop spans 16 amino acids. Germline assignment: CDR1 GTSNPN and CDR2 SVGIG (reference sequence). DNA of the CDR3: TGTGCCTGGAGTGTACCAAGAAGGGGACTGGACACTGAAGCTTTCTTT. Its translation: CAWSVPRRGLDTEAFF.

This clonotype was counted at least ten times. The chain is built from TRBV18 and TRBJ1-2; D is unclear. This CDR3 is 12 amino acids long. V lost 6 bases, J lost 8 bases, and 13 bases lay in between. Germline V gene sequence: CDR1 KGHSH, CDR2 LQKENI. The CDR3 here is CASSVGPAGYTF. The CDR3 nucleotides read TGTGCCAGCTCCGTTGGCCCCGCGGGCTACACCTTC.